The following is a T cell receptor (beta chain) sequence with its context. Authors' data handling: Estimated nucleated cell counts came from reference gene primer amplification. Profiling relied on immunoSEQ multiplex PCR, and the TCRdb table lists in-frame clones only, not all of them. The DNA was the basis for D and trimming; V, J and clone size are from that table. The sample lists a few hundred thousand clones, roughly 80% occurring once. This CDR3 has 18 residues. CDR1 is MNHEY, CDR2 SMNVEV, per germline (reference sequence). V lost 1 base and J lost 2; bases outside the gene matches: 8. This record comes from a study of blood T cell repertoires in COVID-19. Overall study context: Both acute and convalescent COVID-19 samples were obtained from the United States, Italy and Spain. Sources were T cells, B-cell-depleted T cells, or PBMCs; the material itself was cDNA or gDNA.

Material for sequencing was peripheral blood. The chain links TRBV27 to TRBJ2-7, with 13 bases matching TRBD2. This TCR derives from a man aged 80 or over with acute or convalescent COVID-19. DNA for the CDR3: TGTGCCAGCAGTTTATTCTTACTAGCGGGGGGGGGCCCCTACGAGCAGTACTTC. Translation: CASSLFLLAGGGPYEQYF.